This T cell receptor (beta chain) originates from a study of CXCR4 blockade with PD-1 therapy in pancreatic cancer. Broader study findings: Tumors were clonally expanded, mean around 0.14 versus 0.05 in healthy blood.

This CDR3 is 16 amino acids long. About this clone itself: Its antigen is currently unknown.

Only in-frame clones appear in the TCRdb table, and some are missing; sequencing was by immunoSEQ multiplex PCR. The sample holds 15,000 or so clones, roughly 72% seen once. The material sequenced was tumor tissue. The chain uses TRBV7-5 and TRBJ2-3; the DNA was not compared with TRBD2, the D call given in the table. TRBV7-5 is reported as a pseudogene. The clonotype comes from a human donor with pancreatic ductal adenocarcinoma. The CDR3 DNA reads as TGTGCCAGCAGCTTGTCCCTAGCGGGGGGCACAGATACGCAGTATTTT. Translated, it gives CASSLSLAGGTDTQYF.